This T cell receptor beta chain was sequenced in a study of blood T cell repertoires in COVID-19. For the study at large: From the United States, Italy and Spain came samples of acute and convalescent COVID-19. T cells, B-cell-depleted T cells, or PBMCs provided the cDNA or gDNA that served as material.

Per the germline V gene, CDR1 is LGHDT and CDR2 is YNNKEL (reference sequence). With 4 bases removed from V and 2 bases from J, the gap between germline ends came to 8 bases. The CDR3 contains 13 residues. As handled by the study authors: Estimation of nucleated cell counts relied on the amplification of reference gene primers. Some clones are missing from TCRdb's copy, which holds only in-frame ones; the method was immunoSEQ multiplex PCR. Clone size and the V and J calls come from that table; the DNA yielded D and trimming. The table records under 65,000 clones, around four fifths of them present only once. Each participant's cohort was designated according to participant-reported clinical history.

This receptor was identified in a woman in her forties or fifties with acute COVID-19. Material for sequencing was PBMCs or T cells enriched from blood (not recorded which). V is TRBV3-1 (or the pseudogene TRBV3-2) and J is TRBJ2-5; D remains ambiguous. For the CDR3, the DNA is TGTGCCAGCAGCCTACCCAGACAAGAGACCCAGTACTTC. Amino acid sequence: CASSLPRQETQYF.